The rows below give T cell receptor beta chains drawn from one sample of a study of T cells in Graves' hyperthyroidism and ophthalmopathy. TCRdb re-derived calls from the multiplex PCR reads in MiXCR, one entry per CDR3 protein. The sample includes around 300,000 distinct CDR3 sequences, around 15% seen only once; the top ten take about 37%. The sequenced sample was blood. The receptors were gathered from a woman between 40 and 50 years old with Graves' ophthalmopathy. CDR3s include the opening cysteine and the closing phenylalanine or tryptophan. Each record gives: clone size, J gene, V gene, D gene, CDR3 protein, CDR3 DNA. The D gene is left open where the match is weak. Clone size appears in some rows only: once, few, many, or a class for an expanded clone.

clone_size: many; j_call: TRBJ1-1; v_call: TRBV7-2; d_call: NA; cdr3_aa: CASNTDPEETEAFF; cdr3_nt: TGTGCCAGCAATACGGACCCCGAGGAGACTGAAGCTTTCTTT
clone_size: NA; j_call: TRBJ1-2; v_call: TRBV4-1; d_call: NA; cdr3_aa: CASKRQHVPNYGYTF; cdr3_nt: TGCGCCAGCAAGCGACAGCACGTACCTAACTATGGCTACACCTTC
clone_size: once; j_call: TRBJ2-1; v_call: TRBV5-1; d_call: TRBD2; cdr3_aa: CASSLVLAGVGIYEQFF; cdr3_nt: TGCGCCAGCAGCTTGGTGCTAGCGGGAGTTGGTATCTATGAGCAGTTCTTC
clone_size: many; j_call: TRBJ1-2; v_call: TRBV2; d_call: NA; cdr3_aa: CASSVMVYGYTF; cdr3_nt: TGTGCCAGCAGTGTCATGGTCTATGGCTACACCTTC
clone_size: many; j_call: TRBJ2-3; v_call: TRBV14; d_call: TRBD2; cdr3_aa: CASSQKPGLGTDTQYF; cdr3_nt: TGTGCCAGCAGCCAAAAACCCGGACTAGGAACAGATACGCAGTATTTT
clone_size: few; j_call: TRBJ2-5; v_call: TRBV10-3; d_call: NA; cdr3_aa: CAISESKGSETQYF; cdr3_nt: TGTGCCATCAGTGAGTCCAAGGGATCCGAGACCCAGTACTTC
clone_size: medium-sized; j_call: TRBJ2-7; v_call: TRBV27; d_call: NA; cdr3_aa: CASSSYRAEEQYF; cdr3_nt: TGTGCCAGCAGTTCTTACAGGGCTGAGGAGCAGTACTTC
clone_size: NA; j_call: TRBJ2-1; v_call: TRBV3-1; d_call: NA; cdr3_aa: CASSPAGTTYNEQFF; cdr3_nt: TGCGCCAGCAGCCCGGCGGGAACTACCTACAATGAGCAGTTCTTC
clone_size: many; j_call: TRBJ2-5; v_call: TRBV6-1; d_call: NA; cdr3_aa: CASLRGGGGQETQYF; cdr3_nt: TGTGCCAGCCTCCGAGGGGGGGGAGGCCAAGAGACCCAGTACTTC
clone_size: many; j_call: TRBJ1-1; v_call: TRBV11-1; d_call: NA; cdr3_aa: CASSIRRGHTEAFF; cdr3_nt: TGTGCCAGCAGCATCCGCCGGGGGCACACTGAAGCTTTCTTT
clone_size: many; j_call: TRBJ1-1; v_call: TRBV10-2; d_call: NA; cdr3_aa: CASRAGRNTEAFF; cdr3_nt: TGTGCCAGCAGGGCGGGACGGAACACTGAAGCTTTCTTT
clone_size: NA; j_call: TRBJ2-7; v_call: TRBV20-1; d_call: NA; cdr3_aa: CSARPWGVRSYEQYF; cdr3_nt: TGCAGTGCTAGGCCCTGGGGGGTTCGCTCCTACGAGCAGTACTTC
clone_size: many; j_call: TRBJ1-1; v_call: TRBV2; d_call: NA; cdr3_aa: CASSDYGTGNTEAFF; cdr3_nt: TGTGCCAGCAGTGACTATGGGACGGGGAACACTGAAGCTTTCTTT
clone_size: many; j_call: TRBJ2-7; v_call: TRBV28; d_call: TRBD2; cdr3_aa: CASSLISGGRLSEQYF; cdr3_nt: TGTGCCAGCAGTTTAATCTCTGGCGGGAGGTTATCCGAGCAGTACTTC
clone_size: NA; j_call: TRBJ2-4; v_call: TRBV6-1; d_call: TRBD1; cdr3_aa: CASSPRTGGEVKNIQYF; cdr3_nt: TGTGCCAGCAGTCCACGGACAGGGGGAGAGGTCAAAAACATTCAGTACTTC
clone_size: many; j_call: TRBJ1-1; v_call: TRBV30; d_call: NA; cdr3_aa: CAWSVQVGTEAFF; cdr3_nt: TGTGCCTGGAGTGTCCAGGTTGGGACTGAAGCTTTCTTT
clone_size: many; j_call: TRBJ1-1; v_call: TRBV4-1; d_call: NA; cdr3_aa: CASSQKSGYPEAFF; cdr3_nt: TGCGCCAGCAGCCAAAAGAGTGGTTACCCTGAAGCTTTCTTT
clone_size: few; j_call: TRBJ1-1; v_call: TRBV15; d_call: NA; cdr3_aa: CATSRDREGNTEAFF; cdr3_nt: TGTGCCACCAGCAGAGACCGGGAGGGGAACACTGAAGCTTTCTTT
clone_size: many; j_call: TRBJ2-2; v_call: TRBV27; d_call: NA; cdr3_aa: CASSYGDRYTGELFF; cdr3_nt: TGTGCCAGCAGTTACGGGGACCGGTACACCGGGGAGCTGTTTTTT
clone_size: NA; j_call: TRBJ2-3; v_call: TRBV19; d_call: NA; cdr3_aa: CASSVDGYSTDTQYF; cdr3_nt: TGTGCCAGTAGTGTGGACGGCTATAGCACAGATACGCAGTATTTT
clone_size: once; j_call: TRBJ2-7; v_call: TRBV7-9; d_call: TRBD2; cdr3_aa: CASSLGEGGSVHEQYF; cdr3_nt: TGTGCCAGCAGCCTCGGGGAGGGCGGGAGCGTCCACGAGCAGTACTTC
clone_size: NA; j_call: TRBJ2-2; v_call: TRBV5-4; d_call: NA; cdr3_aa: CASSLVRGGNTGELFF; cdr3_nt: TGTGCCAGCAGCCTCGTCCGGGGTGGGAACACCGGGGAGCTGTTTTTT
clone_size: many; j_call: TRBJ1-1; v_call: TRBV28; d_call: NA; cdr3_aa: CASSLGAVGPTEAFF; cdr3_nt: TGTGCCAGCAGTTTAGGGGCAGTTGGGCCCACTGAAGCTTTCTTT
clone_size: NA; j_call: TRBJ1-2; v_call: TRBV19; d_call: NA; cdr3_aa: CASSAGGLGYTF; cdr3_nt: TGTGCCAGTTCTGCAGGCGGGTTAGGCTACACCTTC
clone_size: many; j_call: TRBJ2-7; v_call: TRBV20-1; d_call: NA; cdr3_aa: CSVNRGRAYEQYF; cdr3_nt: TGCAGTGTTAATAGGGGGAGGGCCTACGAGCAGTACTTC
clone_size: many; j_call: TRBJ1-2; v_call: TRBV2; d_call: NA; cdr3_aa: CASTGGEAGYTF; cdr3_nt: TGTGCCAGCACGGGGGGCGAAGCTGGCTACACCTTC
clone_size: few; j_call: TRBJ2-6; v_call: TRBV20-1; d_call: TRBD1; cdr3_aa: CSARLLGGWAGANVLTF; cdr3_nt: TGCAGTGCTAGATTGCTAGGGGGCTGGGCGGGGGCCAACGTCCTGACTTTC
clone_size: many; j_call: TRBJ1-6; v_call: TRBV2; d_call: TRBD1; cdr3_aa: CASSADLGQGNSPLHF; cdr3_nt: TGTGCCAGCAGTGCAGACTTGGGACAGGGTAATTCACCCCTCCACTTT
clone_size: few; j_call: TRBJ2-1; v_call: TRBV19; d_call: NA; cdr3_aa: CASVLDNEQFF; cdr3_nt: TGTGCCAGTGTTTTAGACAATGAGCAGTTCTTC
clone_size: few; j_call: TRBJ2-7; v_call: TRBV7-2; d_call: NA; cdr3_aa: CASSLALGRQYEQYF; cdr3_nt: TGTGCCAGCAGCTTAGCCCTGGGCAGACAATACGAGCAGTACTTC
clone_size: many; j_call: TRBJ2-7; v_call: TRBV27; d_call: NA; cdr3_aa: CASRPTGTSKYEQYF; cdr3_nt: TGTGCCAGCAGGCCTACCGGGACTTCCAAGTACGAGCAGTACTTC
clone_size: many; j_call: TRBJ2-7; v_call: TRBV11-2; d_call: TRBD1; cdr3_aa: CASSPWDRDYEQYF; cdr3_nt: TGTGCCAGCAGTCCGTGGGACAGGGACTACGAGCAGTACTTC
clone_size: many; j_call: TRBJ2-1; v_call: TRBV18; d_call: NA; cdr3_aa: CASSLEAYNEQFF; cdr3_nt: TGTGCCAGCTCCCTAGAGGCCTACAATGAGCAGTTCTTC
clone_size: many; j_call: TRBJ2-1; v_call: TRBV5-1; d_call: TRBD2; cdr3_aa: CASSTGGNSYNEQFF; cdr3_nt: TGCGCCAGCAGCACGGGAGGAAATTCCTACAATGAGCAGTTCTTC
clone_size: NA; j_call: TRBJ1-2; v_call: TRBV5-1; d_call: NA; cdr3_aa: CASSQFSPGAYYGYTF; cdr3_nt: TGCGCCAGCAGCCAATTTTCTCCAGGGGCCTACTATGGCTACACCTTC
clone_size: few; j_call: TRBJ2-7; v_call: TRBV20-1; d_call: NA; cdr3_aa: CSASTGTAYEQYF; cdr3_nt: TGCAGTGCTAGTACCGGGACCGCCTACGAGCAGTACTTC
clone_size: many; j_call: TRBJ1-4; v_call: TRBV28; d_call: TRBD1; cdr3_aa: CASIRGPTNEKLFF; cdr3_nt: TGTGCCAGCATTAGGGGGCCAACTAATGAAAAACTGTTTTTT
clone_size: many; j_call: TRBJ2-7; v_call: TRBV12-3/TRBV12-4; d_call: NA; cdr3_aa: CASSPDRGTLYPTVYEQYF; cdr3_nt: TGTGCCAGCAGCCCCGATCGAGGGACTCTATACCCCACCGTCTACGAGCAGTACTTC
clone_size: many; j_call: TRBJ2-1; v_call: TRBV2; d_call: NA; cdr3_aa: CASSVEWNLLTYNEQFF; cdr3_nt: TGTGCCAGCAGTGTTGAGTGGAATCTTTTAACCTACAATGAGCAGTTCTTC
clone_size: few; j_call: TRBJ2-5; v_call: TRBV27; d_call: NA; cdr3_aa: CASSLTLSLGSGTQYF; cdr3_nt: TGTGCCAGCAGTTTAACCCTATCACTGGGATCCGGGACCCAGTACTTC
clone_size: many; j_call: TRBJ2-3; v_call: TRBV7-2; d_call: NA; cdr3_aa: CASNPGLSTDTQYF; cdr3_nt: TGTGCCAGCAATCCGGGACTCAGCACAGATACGCAGTATTTT
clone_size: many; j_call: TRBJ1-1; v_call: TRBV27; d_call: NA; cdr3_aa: CASSNSGGGLWTEAFF; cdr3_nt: TGTGCCAGCAGTAACTCGGGGGGGGGGCTGTGGACTGAAGCTTTCTTT
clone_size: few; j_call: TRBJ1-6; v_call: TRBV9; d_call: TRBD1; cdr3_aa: CASSARQGVNSPLHF; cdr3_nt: TGTGCCAGCAGCGCCCGACAGGGGGTGAATTCACCCCTCCACTTT
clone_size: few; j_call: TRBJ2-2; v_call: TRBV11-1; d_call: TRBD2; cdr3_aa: CASSSSGSGLGELFF; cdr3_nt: TGTGCCAGCAGCTCTAGCGGGAGTGGTTTGGGGGAGCTGTTTTTT
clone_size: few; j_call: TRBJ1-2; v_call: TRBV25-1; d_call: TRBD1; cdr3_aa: CASSELNLRQGTNYGYTF; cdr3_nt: TGTGCCAGCAGTGAATTGAATCTACGACAGGGAACTAACTATGGCTACACCTTC
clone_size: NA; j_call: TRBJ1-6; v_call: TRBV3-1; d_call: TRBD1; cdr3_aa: CASRGSGQHNSPLHF; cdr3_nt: TGTGCCAGCAGGGGATCGGGACAGCATAATTCACCCCTCCACTTT
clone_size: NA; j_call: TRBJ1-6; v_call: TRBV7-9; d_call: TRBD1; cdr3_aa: CASSRDSEYSPLHF; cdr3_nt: TGTGCCAGCAGCCGGGACAGTGAATATTCACCCCTCCACTTT